Listed below are T cell receptor beta chains from one sample, sequenced in a study of immune evolution from preneoplasia to lung adenocarcinoma. Assay used: immunoSEQ multiplex PCR; TCRdb lists only in-frame clones, some missing. The sample lists thousands of clones; 40% to 60% were seen once. The material sequenced was FFPE normal lung tissue adjacent to the tumor. All receptors derive from a person aged 45-60 years with lung adenocarcinoma. CDR3s include the opening cysteine and the closing phenylalanine or tryptophan. The D gene is left open where the match is weak.

V,D,J,CDR3
TRBV15,NA,TRBJ2-3,CATSRDLIALRTDTQYF
TRBV6-5,TRBD1,TRBJ1-2,CASRTTGTLNYGYTF
TRBV18,NA,TRBJ2-1,CASSDDGYNEQFF
TRBV30,TRBD1,TRBJ1-6,CAWSKTPTGSSPLHF
TRBV28,TRBD1,TRBJ1-2,CASSLPGTGRYGYTF
TRBV19,NA,TRBJ1-2,CASSIKDEANYGYTF
TRBV5-4,NA,TRBJ2-5,CASSFRDTPKGETQYF
TRBV28,TRBD1,TRBJ1-5,CASSKRQGANQPQHF
TRBV19,NA,TRBJ1-1,CASRPPWAEAFF
TRBV7-2,NA,TRBJ2-5,CASSFAVVAEETQYF
TRBV28,TRBD1,TRBJ1-1,CASGIQGAETEAFF
TRBV29-1,TRBD1,TRBJ1-2,CSVEDRGGVGGYTF
TRBV30,NA,TRBJ2-7,CAWSLRSIIYEQYF
TRBV10-3,NA,TRBJ1-4,CAISAADNNEKLFF
TRBV29-1,TRBD2,TRBJ2-7,CSVVLAGVQEQYF
TRBV30,TRBD1,TRBJ1-1,CAWSQGVQNTEAFF
TRBV11-2,TRBD1,TRBJ2-3,CASSPNRGASTDTQYF
TRBV28,NA,TRBJ2-7,CASRTTGIEQYF
TRBV7-2,NA,TRBJ2-5,CASSLNQETQYF
TRBV2,NA,TRBJ1-5,CASSERGGTQHF
TRBV4-1,NA,TRBJ1-2,CASSLLLMGLAWGYTF
TRBV7-9,NA,TRBJ2-7,CASSALYEQYF
TRBV2,NA,TRBJ2-2,CASSEAGGANTGELFF
TRBV28,NA,TRBJ2-7,CASSWQGSEAGEQYF
TRBV18,NA,TRBJ1-2,CASSPPNSEYGYTF
TRBV27,TRBD1,TRBJ1-1,CASSYRGGNTEAFF
TRBV6-5,NA,TRBJ2-2,CASSYGADIYTGELFF
TRBV19,TRBD1,TRBJ1-2,CASNQGVSGYTF
TRBV4-2,TRBD2,TRBJ2-5,CASSQDWSGGQETQYF
TRBV6-4,NA,TRBJ2-3,CASSDSASTSTDTQYF
TRBV11-2,NA,TRBJ2-1,CASSFGGEEQFF
TRBV7-9,NA,TRBJ1-1,CASSLRVGMNTEAFF
TRBV10-3,TRBD2,TRBJ2-7,CAISEPGGPEQYF
TRBV2,NA,TRBJ1-4,CASSDNPGRVGEKLFF
TRBV28,NA,TRBJ1-5,CASSIIGQPQHF
TRBV4-1,TRBD2,TRBJ2-2,CASSHLLAGVTGELFF
TRBV5-1,TRBD1,TRBJ2-1,CASSLFSTGSGQGQFF
TRBV19,TRBD1,TRBJ2-3,CASMERGGADTQYF
TRBV28,NA,TRBJ1-1,CASRSLTNTEAFF
TRBV6-4,NA,TRBJ2-3,CASSDRETDTQYF
TRBV4-1,TRBD1,TRBJ2-3,CASSLGQVTTDTQYF
TRBV28,TRBD2,TRBJ2-7,CASRPGTSGRVQYF
TRBV29-1,NA,TRBJ1-2,CSAIVGGGGYTF